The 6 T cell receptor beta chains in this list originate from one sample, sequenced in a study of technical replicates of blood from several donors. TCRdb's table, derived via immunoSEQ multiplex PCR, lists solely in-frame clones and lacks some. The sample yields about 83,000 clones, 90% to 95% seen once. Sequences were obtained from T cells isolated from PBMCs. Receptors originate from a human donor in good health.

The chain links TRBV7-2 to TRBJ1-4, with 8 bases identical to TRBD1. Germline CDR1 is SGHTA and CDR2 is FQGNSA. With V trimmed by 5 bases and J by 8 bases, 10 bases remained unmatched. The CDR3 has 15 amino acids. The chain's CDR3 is CASSQMGQGAEKLFF. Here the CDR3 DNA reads TGTGCCAGCAGCCAAATGGGCCAGGGGGCGGAAAAACTGTTTTTT.

For the CDR3, the DNA is TGTGCCAGCAGAGCCGGGACTGCTAACTACGAGCAGTACTTC. Translating gives CASRAGTANYEQYF. The chain is built from TRBV6-6 and TRBJ2-7, with a possible D match to TRBD2 (6 bases). The CDR3 loop spans 14 amino acids. Per germline, CDR1 MNHNY and CDR2 SVGAGI (reference sequence). Trimming took off 6 bases at V and 3 bases at J, with 15 bases between the two ends.

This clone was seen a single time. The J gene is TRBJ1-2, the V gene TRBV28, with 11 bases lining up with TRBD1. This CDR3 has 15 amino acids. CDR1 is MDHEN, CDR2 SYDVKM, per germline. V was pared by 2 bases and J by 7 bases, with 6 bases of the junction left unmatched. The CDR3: CASSLDGTGGSGYTF. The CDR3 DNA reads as TGTGCCAGCAGTTTAGATGGGACAGGGGGAAGTGGCTACACCTTC.

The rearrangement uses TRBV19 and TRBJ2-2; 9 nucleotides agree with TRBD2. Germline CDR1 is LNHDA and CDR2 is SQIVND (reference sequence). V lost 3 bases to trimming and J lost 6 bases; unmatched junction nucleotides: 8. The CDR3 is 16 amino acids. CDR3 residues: CASSISSGRLSGELFF. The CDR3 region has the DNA TGTGCCAGTAGTATTAGCAGCGGGAGGCTTTCCGGGGAGCTGTTTTTT.

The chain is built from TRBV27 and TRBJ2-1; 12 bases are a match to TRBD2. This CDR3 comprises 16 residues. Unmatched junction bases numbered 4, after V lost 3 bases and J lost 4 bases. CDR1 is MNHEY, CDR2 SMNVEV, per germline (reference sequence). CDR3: CASSLTSGRSYNEQFF. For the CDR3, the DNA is TGTGCCAGCAGTTTGACTAGCGGGAGATCTTACAATGAGCAGTTCTTC.

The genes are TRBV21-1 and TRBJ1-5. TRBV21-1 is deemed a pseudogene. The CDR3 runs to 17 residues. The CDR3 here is CASTPAGGNARNQPQHF. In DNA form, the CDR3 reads TGTGCCAGCACCCCCGCAGGAGGGAACGCGCGCAATCAGCCCCAGCATTTT.